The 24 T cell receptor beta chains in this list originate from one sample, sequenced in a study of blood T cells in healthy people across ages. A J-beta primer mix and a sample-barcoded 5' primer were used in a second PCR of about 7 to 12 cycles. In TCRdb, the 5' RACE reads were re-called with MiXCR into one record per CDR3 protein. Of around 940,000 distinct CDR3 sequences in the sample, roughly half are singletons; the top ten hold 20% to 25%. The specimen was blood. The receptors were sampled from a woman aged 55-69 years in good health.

The CDR3 loop is CASSARGEQFF. In DNA form, the CDR3 reads TGTGCCAGCAGCGCCCGAGGTGAGCAGTTCTTC. This chain links TRBV7-9 with TRBJ2-1; D not certain. The CDR3 runs to 11 residues. V gave up 5 bases and J gave up 9 bases, with 8 bases separating them. Per germline, CDR1 SEHNR and CDR2 FQNEAQ (reference sequence). Filled out from reference TRBV7-9 and TRBJ2-1, the complete variable domain reads DTGVSQNPRHKITKRGQNVTFRCDPISEHNRLYWYRQTLGQGPEFLTYFQNEAQLEKSRLLSDRFSAERPKGSFSTLEIQRTEQGDSAMYLCASSARGEQFFGPGTRLTVL.

CDR3 DNA sequence: TGTGCCAGCAGTTTATCTCTGACAGGGACGCAGTACTTC. Encoded protein: CASSLSLTGTQYF. The chain joins TRBV27 to TRBJ2-7; 7 nucleotides match TRBD1. The germline gives CDR1 MNHEY, CDR2 SMNVEV (reference sequence). The junction had 5 bases not matched to a gene; V was cut back by 0 bases and J by 9 bases. This CDR3 comprises 13 residues.

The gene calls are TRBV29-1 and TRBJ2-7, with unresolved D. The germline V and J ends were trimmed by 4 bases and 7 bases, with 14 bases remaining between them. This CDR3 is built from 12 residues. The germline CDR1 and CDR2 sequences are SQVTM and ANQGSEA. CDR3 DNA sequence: TGCAGCGTTGTACTGAGTGATGGGGAGCAGTACTTC. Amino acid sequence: CSVVLSDGEQYF.

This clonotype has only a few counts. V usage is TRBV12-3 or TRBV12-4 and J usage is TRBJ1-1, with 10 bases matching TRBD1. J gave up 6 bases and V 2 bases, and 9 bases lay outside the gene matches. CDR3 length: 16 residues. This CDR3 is CASSLRDRGGDAEAFF. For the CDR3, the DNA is TGTGCCAGCAGTTTAAGGGACAGGGGCGGTGACGCTGAAGCTTTCTTT.

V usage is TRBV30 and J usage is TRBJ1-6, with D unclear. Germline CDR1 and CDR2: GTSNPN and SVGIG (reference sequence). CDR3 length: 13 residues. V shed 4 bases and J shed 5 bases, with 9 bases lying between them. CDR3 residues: CAWTTDHNSPLHF. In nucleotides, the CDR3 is TGTGCCTGGACTACAGATCATAATTCACCCCTCCACTTT. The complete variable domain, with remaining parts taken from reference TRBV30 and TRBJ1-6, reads SQTIHQWPATLVQPVGSPLSLECTVEGTSNPNLYWYRQAAGRGLQLLFYSVGIGQISSEVPQNLSASRPQDRQFILSSKKLLLSDSGFYLCAWTTDHNSPLHFGNGTRLTVT.

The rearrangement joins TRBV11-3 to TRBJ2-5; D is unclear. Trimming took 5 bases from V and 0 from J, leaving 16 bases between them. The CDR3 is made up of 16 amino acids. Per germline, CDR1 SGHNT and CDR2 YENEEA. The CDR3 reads CASSPNREQYQETQYF. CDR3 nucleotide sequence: TGTGCCAGCAGCCCAAACAGAGAGCAGTACCAAGAGACCCAGTACTTC. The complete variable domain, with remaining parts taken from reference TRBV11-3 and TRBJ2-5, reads EAGVVQSPRYKIIEKKQPVAFWCNPISGHNTLYWYLQNLGQGPELLIRYENEEAVDDSQLPKDRFSAERLKGVDSTLKIQPAELGDSAVYLCASSPNREQYQETQYFGPGTRLLVL.

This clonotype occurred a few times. The CDR3 nucleotides read TGCAGTGCTAGATACTCAGCGGGAGACGGGCCCGGAGATACGCAGTATTTT. Amino acid sequence: CSARYSAGDGPGDTQYF. The chain has TRBV20-1 and TRBJ2-3; 8 bases map to TRBD2. Per germline, CDR1 DFQATT and CDR2 SNEGSKA (reference sequence). This CDR3 is built from 17 residues. Unmatched junction bases numbered 15, after V lost 2 bases and J lost 5 bases.

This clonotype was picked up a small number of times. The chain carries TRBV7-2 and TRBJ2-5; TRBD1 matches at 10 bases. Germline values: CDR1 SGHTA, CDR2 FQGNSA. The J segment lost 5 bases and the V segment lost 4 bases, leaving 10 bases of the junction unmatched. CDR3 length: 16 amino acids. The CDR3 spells CASSSPGTGVGETQYF. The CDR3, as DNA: TGTGCCAGCAGCTCACCCGGGACAGGGGTAGGGGAGACCCAGTACTTC.

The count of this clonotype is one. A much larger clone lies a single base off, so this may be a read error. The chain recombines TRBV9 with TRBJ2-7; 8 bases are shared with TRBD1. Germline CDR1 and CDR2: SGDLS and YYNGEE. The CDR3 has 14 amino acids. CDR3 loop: CVSRSRTGFGEQYF. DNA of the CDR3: TGTGTCAGCAGGTCCCGGACAGGGTTTGGGGAGCAGTACTTC.

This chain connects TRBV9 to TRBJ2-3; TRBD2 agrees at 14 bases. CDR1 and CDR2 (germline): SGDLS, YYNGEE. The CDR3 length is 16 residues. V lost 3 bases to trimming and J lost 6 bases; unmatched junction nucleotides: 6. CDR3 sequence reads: CASSEGLAGGYDTQYF. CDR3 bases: TGTGCCAGCAGCGAAGGACTAGCGGGAGGTTACGATACGCAGTATTTT.

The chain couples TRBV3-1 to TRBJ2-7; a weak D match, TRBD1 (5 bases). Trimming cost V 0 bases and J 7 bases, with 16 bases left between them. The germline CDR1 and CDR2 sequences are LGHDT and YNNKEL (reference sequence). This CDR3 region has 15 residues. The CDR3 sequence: CASSQDVQGLREQYF. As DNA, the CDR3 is TGTGCCAGCAGCCAAGATGTTCAGGGCCTTAGGGAGCAGTACTTC.

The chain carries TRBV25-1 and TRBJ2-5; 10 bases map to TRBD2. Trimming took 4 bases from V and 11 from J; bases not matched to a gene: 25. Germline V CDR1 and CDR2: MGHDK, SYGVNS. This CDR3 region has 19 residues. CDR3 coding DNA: TGTGCCAGCAGTGGTAGGGCTAGCGGGAGCCCGGTAGTTGTACCTGAGCAGTACTTC. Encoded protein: CASSGRASGSPVVVPEQYF.

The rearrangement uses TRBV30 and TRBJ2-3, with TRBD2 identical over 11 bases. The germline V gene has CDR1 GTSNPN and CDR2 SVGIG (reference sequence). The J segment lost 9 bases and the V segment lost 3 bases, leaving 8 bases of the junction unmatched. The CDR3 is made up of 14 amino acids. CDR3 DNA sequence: TGTGCCTGGAGGAGGGCTAGCGGGGGGCTCACGCAGTATTTT. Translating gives CAWRRASGGLTQYF.

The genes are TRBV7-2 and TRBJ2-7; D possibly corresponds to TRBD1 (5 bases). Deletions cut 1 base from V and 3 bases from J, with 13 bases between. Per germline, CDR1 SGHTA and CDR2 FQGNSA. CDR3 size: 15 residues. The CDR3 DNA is TGTGCCAGCAGCTTAGGCTTTGAAGGGGTCTACGAGCAGTACTTC. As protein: CASSLGFEGVYEQYF.

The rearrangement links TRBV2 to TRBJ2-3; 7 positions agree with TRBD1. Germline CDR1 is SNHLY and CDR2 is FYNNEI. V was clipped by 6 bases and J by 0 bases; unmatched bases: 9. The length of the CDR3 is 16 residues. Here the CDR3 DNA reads TGTGCCAGCAGGGCACGGACAGGAGTTAGCACAGATACGCAGTATTTT. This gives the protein CASRARTGVSTDTQYF. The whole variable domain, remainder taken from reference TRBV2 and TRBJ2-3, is EPEVTQTPSHQVTQMGQEVILRCVPISNHLYFYWYRQILGQKVEFLVSFYNNEISEKSEIFDDQFSVERPDGSNFTLKIRSTKLEDSAMYFCASRARTGVSTDTQYFGPGTRLTVL.

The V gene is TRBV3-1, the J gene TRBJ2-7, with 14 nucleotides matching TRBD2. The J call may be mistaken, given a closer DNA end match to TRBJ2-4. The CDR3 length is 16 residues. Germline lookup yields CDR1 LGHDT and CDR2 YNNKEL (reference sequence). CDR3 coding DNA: TGTGCCAGCAGCCGAGGACTAGCGGGAGGTGAAAACATTCAGTACTTC. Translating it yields CASSRGLAGGENIQYF.

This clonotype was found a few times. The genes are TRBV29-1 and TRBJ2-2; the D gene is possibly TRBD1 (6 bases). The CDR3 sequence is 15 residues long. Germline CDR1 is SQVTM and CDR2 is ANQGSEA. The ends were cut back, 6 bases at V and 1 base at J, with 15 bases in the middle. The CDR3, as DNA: TGCAGCGTGGCCACCGGGACAATGAACACCGGGGAGCTGTTTTTT. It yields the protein CSVATGTMNTGELFF.

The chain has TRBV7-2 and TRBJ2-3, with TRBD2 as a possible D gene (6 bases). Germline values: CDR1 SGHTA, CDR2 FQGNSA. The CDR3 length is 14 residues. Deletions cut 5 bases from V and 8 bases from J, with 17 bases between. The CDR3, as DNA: TGTGCCAGCAGCACTGTAGCGGAAAGGGGTACGCAGTATTTT. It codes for CASSTVAERGTQYF. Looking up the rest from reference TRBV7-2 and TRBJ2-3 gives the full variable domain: GAGVSQSPSNKVTEKGKDVELRCDPISGHTALYWYRQSLGQGLEFLIYFQGNSAPDKSGLPSDRFSAERTGGSVSTLTIQRTQQEDSAVYLCASSTVAERGTQYFGPGTRLTVL.

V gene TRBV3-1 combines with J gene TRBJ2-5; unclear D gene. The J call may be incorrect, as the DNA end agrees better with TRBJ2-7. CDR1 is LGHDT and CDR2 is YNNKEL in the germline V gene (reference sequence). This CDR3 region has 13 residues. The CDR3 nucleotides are TGTGCCAGCAGCCCCACTATCGGCGGCGAGCAGTACTTC. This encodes CASSPTIGGEQYF.

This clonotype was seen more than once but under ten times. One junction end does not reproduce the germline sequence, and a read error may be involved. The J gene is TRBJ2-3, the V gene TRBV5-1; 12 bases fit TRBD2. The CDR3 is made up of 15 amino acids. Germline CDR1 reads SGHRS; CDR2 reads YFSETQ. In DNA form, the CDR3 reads TGTGCCAGCAGCTCTAGCGGGAGGGCAACAGATACGCAGTATTTT. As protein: CASSSSGRATDTQYF.

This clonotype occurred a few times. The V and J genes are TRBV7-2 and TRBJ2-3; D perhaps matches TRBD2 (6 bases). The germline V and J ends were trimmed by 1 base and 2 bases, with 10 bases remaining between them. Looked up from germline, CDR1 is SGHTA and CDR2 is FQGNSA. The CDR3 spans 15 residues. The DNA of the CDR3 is TGTGCCAGCAGCTTAGGCCGGGGGACCACAGATACGCAGTATTTT. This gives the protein CASSLGRGTTDTQYF.

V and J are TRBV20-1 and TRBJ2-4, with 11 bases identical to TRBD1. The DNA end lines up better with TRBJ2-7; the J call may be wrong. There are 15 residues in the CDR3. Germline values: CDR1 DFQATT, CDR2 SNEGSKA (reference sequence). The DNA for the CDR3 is TGCAGTGCTAGGAAATGGGGACAGGGGGTGGACGAGCAGTACTTC. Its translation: CSARKWGQGVDEQYF.

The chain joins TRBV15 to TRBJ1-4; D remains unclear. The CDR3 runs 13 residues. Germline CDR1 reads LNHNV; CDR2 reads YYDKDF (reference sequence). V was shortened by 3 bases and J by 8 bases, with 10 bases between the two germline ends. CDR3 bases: TGTGCCACCAGCAGGGAAGGTTACGAAAAACTGTTTTTT. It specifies CATSREGYEKLFF.

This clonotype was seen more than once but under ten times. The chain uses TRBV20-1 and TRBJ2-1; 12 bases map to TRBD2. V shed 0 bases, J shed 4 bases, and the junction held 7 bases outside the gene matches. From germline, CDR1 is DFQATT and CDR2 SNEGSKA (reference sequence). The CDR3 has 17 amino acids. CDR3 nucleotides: TGCAGTGCTAGAGATCGTTCCGGGACTAGCGGGTACAATGAGCAGTTCTTC. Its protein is CSARDRSGTSGYNEQFF.